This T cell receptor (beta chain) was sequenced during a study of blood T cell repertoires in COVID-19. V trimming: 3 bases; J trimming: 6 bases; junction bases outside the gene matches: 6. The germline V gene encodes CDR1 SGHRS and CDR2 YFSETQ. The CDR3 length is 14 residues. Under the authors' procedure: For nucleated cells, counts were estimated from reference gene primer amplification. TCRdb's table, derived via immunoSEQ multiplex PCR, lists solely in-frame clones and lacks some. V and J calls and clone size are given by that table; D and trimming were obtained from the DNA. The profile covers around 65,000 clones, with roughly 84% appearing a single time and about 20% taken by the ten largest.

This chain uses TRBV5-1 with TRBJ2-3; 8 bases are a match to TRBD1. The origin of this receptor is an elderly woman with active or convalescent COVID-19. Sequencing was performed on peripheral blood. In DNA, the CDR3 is TGCGCCAGCAGCTCCACAGGGGGTCTGGATACGCAGTATTTT. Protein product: CASSSTGGLDTQYF.